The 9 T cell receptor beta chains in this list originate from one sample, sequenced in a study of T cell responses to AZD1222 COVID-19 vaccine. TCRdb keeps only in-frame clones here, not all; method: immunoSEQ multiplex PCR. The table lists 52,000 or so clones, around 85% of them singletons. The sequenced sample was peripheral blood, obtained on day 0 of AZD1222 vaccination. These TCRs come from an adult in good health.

The CDR3, as DNA: TGCAGTGCTCCGCGGCGAGATACGCAGTATTTT. Translating it yields CSAPRRDTQYF. This chain joins TRBV20-1 and TRBJ2-3; D is unclear. The CDR3 consists of 11 residues. Deletions cut 5 bases from V and 5 bases from J, with 8 bases between. Germline V gene lookup returns CDR1 DFQATT and CDR2 SNEGSKA (reference sequence).

CDR3 amino acids: CASRVQGFGVAASPLHF. DNA of the CDR3: TGTGCCAGCAGGGTGCAGGGCTTCGGGGTAGCCGCTTCACCCCTCCACTTT. This chain joins TRBV28 and TRBJ1-6, with D possibly being TRBD1 (5 bases). There are 17 residues in the CDR3. V was trimmed by 6 bases and J by 9 bases, leaving 24 bases between them. Germline V CDR1 and CDR2: MDHEN, SYDVKM.

The CDR3 loop reads CASSQIGGRASTDTQYF. Written as DNA, the CDR3 is TGTGCCAGCAGCCAAATTGGCGGGAGGGCTAGCACAGATACGCAGTATTTT. The genes are TRBV14 and TRBJ2-3, with 9 bases lining up with TRBD2. The V and J ends lost 2 bases and 0 bases, in that order; junction bases with no gene match: 6. Germline CDR1 is SGHDN and CDR2 is FVKESK. The CDR3 is 17 residues long.

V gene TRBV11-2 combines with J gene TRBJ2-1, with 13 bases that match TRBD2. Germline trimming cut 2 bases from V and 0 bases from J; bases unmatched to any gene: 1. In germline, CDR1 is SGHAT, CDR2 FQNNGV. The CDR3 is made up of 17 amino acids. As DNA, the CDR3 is TGTGCCAGCAGCTTAAGGACTAGCGGGAGCTCCTACAATGAGCAGTTCTTC. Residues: CASSLRTSGSSYNEQFF.

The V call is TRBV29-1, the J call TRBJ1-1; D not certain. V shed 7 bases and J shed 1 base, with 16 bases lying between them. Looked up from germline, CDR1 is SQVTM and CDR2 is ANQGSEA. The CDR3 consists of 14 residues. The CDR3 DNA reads TGCAGCGGTCTTGGGATTGAACAGAACACTGAAGCTTTCTTT. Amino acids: CSGLGIEQNTEAFF.

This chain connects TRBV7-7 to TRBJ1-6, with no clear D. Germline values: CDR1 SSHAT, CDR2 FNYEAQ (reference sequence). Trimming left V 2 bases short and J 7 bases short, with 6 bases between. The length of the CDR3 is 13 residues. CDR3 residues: CASSLSTNSPLHF. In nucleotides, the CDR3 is TGTGCCAGCAGCTTATCTACCAATTCACCCCTCCACTTT.

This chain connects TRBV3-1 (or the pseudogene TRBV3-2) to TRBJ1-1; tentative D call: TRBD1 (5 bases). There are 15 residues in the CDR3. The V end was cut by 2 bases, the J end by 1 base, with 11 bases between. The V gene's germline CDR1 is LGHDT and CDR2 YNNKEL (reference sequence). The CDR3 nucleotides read TGTGCCAGCAGCCAACCCGGGGCCCAGAACACTGAAGCTTTCTTT. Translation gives CASSQPGAQNTEAFF.

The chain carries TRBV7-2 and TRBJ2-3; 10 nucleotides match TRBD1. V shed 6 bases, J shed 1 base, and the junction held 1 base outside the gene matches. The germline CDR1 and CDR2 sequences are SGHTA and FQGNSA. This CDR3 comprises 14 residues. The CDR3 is CASSGTGGTDTQYF. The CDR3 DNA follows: TGTGCCAGCAGTGGGACAGGGGGCACAGATACGCAGTATTTT.

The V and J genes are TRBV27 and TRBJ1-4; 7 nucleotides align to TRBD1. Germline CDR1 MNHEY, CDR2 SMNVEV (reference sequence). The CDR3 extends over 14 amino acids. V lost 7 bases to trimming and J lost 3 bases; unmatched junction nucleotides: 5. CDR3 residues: CASTGTAANEKLFF. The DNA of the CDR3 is TGTGCCAGCACCGGGACAGCAGCTAATGAAAAACTGTTTTTT.